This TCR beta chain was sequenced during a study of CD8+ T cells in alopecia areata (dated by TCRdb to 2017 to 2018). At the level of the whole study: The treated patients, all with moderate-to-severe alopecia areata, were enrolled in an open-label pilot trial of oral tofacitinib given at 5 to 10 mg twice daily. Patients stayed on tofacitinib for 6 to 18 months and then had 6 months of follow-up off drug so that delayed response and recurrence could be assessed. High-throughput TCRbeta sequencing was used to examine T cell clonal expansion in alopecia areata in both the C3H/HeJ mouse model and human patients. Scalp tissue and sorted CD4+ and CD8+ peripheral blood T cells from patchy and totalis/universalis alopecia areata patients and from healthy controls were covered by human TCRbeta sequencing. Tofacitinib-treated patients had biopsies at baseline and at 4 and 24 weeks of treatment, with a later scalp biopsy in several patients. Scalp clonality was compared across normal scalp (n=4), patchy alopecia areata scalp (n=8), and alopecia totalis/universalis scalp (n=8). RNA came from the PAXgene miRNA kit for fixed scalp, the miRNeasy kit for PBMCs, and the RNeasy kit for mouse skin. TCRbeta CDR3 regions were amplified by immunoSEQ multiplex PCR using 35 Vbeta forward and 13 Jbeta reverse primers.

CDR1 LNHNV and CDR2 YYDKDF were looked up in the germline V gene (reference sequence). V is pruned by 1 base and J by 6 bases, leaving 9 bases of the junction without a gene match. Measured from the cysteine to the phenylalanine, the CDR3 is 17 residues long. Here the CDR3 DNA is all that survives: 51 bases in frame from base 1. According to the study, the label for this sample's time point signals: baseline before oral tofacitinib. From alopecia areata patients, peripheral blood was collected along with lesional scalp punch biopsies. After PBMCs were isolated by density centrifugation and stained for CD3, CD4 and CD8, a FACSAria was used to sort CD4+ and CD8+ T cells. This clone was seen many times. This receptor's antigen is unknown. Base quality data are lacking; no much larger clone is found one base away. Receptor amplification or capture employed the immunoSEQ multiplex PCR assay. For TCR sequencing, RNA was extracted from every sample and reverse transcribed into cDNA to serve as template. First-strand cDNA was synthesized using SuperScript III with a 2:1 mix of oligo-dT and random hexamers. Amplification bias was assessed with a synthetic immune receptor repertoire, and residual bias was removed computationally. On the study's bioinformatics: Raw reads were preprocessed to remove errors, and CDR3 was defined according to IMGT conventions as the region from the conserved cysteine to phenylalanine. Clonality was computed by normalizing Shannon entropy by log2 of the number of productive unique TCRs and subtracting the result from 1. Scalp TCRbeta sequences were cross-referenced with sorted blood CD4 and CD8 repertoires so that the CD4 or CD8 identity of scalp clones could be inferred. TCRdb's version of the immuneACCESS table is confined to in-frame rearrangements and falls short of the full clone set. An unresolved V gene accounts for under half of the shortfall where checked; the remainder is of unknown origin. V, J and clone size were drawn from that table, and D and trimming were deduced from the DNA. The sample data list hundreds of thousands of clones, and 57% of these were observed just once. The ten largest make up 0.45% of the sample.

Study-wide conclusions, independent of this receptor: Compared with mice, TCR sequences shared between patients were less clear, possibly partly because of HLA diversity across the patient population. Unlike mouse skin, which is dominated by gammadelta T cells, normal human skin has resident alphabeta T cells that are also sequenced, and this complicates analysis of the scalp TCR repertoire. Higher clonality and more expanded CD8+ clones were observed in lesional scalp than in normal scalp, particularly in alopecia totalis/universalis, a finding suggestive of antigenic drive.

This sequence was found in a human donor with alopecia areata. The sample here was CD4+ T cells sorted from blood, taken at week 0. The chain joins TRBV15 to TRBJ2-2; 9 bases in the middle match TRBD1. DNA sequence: TGTGCCACCAGCAGAGCGTCCGGGACAGGGTTTGCCGGGGAGCTGTTTTTT. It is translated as CATSRASGTGFAGELFF.